The T cell receptor beta chain under discussion was sequenced for a study of T cell clonotyping in hematopoietic cell transplantation. Regarding the study as a whole: CD4 and CD8 repertoire contributions could not be separated without sorting. Broader posttransplant TCR repertoire diversity was predicted by graft donor and pretransplant recipient Inverse Simpson Index values.

The CDR3 sequence is 15 residues long. The germline V gene has CDR1 SGHAT and CDR2 FQNNGV. V was clipped by 3 bases and J by 3 bases, with 15 bases between them. This clone has more than one count but fewer than ten. What it binds is unknown. Repertoires were generated with immunoSEQ multiplex PCR, while TCRdb's copy carries only in-frame clones and drops some. The table shows under 5,000 clones, with 19% occurring only once. The chain employs TRBV11-2 and TRBJ2-7; a possible D gene is TRBD2 (7 bases). The receptor's source is a young adult male patient who had an allogeneic stem cell transplant, so the T cells may come from the graft donor. Some clones in this sample may be carry-over from other donors' samples. Sample: PBMCs, taken 180 days after allogeneic stem cell transplant. The CDR3 DNA reads TGTGCCAGCAGCTTGCTCGGCGGGGGCTTCTACGAGCAGTACTTC. Translated: CASSLLGGGFYEQYF.